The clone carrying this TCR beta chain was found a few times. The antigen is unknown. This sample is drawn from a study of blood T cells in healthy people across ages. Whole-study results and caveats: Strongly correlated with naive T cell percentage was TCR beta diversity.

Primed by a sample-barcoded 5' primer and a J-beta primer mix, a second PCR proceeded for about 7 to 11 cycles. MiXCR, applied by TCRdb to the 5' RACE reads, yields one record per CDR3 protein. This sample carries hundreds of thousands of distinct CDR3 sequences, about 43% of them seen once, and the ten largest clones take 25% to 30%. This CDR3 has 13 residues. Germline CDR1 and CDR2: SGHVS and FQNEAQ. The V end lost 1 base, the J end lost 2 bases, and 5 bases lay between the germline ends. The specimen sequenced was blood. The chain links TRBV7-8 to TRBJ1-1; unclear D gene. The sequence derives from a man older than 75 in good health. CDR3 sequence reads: CASSLVDNTEAFF. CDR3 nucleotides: TGTGCCAGCAGCTTAGTCGACAACACTGAAGCTTTCTTT.